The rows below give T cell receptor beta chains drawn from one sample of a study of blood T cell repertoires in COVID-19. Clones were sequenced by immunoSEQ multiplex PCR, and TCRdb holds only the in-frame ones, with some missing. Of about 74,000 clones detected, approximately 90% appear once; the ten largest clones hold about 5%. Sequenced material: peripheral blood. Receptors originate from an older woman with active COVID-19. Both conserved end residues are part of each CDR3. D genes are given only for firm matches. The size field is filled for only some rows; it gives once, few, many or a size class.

cdr3_aa: CASRPWVASSYEQYF; cdr3_nt: TGTGCCAGCAGGCCGTGGGTAGCAAGCTCCTACGAGCAGTACTTC; clone_size: NA; cdr3_length: 15; v_call: TRBV6-5; d_call: NA; j_call: TRBJ2-7
cdr3_aa: CASSLAMTSGIKEQFF; cdr3_nt: TGCGCCAGCAGCTTGGCCATGACTAGCGGGATTAAGGAGCAGTTCTTC; clone_size: once; cdr3_length: 16; v_call: TRBV5-1; d_call: TRBD2; j_call: TRBJ2-1
cdr3_aa: CASSLGLGTGAVNIQYF; cdr3_nt: TGCGCCAGCAGCTTGGGATTGGGCACAGGGGCTGTGAACATTCAGTACTTC; clone_size: NA; cdr3_length: 17; v_call: TRBV5-1; d_call: TRBD1; j_call: TRBJ2-4
cdr3_aa: CASSTTLLGAGGYTF; cdr3_nt: TGTGCCAGTAGCACAACTCTTCTGGGAGCAGGTGGCTACACCTTC; clone_size: NA; cdr3_length: 15; v_call: TRBV19; d_call: NA; j_call: TRBJ1-2
cdr3_aa: CASSLASSRPGGSPLHF; cdr3_nt: TGCGCCAGCAGCTTGGCCAGTTCGCGACCAGGAGGTTCACCCCTCCACTTT; clone_size: NA; cdr3_length: 17; v_call: TRBV5-1; d_call: NA; j_call: TRBJ1-6
cdr3_aa: CASSASIDLGDTQYF; cdr3_nt: TGTGCCAGCAGCGCGAGCATCGACCTCGGGGATACGCAGTATTTT; clone_size: NA; cdr3_length: 15; v_call: TRBV7-7; d_call: NA; j_call: TRBJ2-3
cdr3_aa: CASSLAVGEETQYF; cdr3_nt: TGCGCCAGCAGCTTAGCGGTGGGAGAAGAGACCCAGTACTTC; clone_size: NA; cdr3_length: 14; v_call: TRBV5-1; d_call: NA; j_call: TRBJ2-5
cdr3_aa: CSASLGGSEKLFF; cdr3_nt: TGCAGTGCTAGTTTGGGGGGAAGCGAAAAACTGTTTTTT; clone_size: NA; cdr3_length: 13; v_call: TRBV20-1; d_call: NA; j_call: TRBJ1-4
cdr3_aa: CASSLQGNEQFF; cdr3_nt: TGCGCCAGCAGCTTACAGGGGAATGAGCAGTTCTTC; clone_size: NA; cdr3_length: 12; v_call: TRBV5-1; d_call: TRBD1; j_call: TRBJ2-1
cdr3_aa: CASSPNIPYEQYF; cdr3_nt: TGTGCCAGCAGCCCCAACATCCCCTACGAGCAGTACTTC; clone_size: NA; cdr3_length: 13; v_call: TRBV27; d_call: NA; j_call: TRBJ2-7
cdr3_aa: CASSTKDKSGTEAFF; cdr3_nt: TGTGCCAGCAGCACTAAGGACAAATCAGGGACTGAAGCTTTCTTT; clone_size: NA; cdr3_length: 15; v_call: TRBV21-1; d_call: NA; j_call: TRBJ1-1
cdr3_aa: CASSPRGALDGYTF; cdr3_nt: TGCGCCAGCAGCCCCAGGGGAGCCTTGGATGGCTACACCTTC; clone_size: NA; cdr3_length: 14; v_call: TRBV5-1; d_call: NA; j_call: TRBJ1-2
cdr3_aa: CASSAGYRNTEAFF; cdr3_nt: TGTGCCAGCAGTGCGGGGTATCGGAACACTGAAGCTTTCTTT; clone_size: NA; cdr3_length: 14; v_call: TRBV2; d_call: NA; j_call: TRBJ1-1
cdr3_aa: CATSSLTLGGQGRPGELFF; cdr3_nt: TGTGCCACCAGCAGCCTTACCCTCGGGGGACAGGGTCGGCCCGGGGAGCTGTTTTTT; clone_size: NA; cdr3_length: 19; v_call: TRBV15; d_call: TRBD1; j_call: TRBJ2-2
cdr3_aa: CASSDNRRLPDTQYF; cdr3_nt: TGCGCCAGCAGTGATAATAGGCGACTCCCCGATACGCAGTATTTT; clone_size: NA; cdr3_length: 15; v_call: TRBV10-2; d_call: NA; j_call: TRBJ2-3
cdr3_aa: CASNRGQGYEQYF; cdr3_nt: TGTGCCAGCAACCGCGGACAGGGCTACGAGCAGTACTTC; clone_size: few; cdr3_length: 13; v_call: TRBV6-5; d_call: TRBD1; j_call: TRBJ2-7
cdr3_aa: CASSPLGGGGTEAFF; cdr3_nt: TGTGCCAGCAGCCCTCTCGGCGGGGGAGGCACTGAAGCTTTCTTT; clone_size: NA; cdr3_length: 15; v_call: TRBV25-1; d_call: NA; j_call: TRBJ1-1
cdr3_aa: CASSYGPAGVGWELFF; cdr3_nt: TGTGCCAGCAGTTACGGGCCAGCGGGAGTAGGTTGGGAGCTGTTTTTT; clone_size: NA; cdr3_length: 16; v_call: TRBV6-6; d_call: TRBD2; j_call: TRBJ2-2
cdr3_aa: CASSLGDNYNEQFF; cdr3_nt: TGTGCCAGCAGCTTGGGTGACAACTACAATGAGCAGTTCTTC; clone_size: NA; cdr3_length: 14; v_call: TRBV5-6; d_call: NA; j_call: TRBJ2-1
cdr3_aa: CASSVSGPTSGRVYEQYF; cdr3_nt: TGTGCCAGCAGCGTTTCGGGGCCGACTAGCGGGAGGGTCTACGAGCAGTACTTC; clone_size: NA; cdr3_length: 18; v_call: TRBV2; d_call: TRBD2; j_call: TRBJ2-7
cdr3_aa: CASSLGASTDTQYF; cdr3_nt: TGTGCCAGCAGCTTGGGAGCCTCCACAGATACGCAGTATTTT; clone_size: NA; cdr3_length: 14; v_call: TRBV7-9; d_call: NA; j_call: TRBJ2-3
cdr3_aa: CASSPSRPSEPYEQYF; cdr3_nt: TGTGCCAGCTCACCAAGCAGGCCTAGCGAACCCTACGAGCAGTACTTC; clone_size: NA; cdr3_length: 16; v_call: TRBV18; d_call: NA; j_call: TRBJ2-7
cdr3_aa: CASGQMNTEAFF; cdr3_nt: TGTGCCAGCGGACAGATGAACACTGAAGCTTTCTTT; clone_size: NA; cdr3_length: 12; v_call: TRBV28; d_call: NA; j_call: TRBJ1-1
cdr3_aa: CASSQDGGGGRPINEKLFF; cdr3_nt: TGTGCCAGCAGCCAAGATGGAGGAGGAGGGAGGCCCATAAATGAAAAACTGTTTTTT; clone_size: once; cdr3_length: 19; v_call: TRBV4-2; d_call: NA; j_call: TRBJ1-4
cdr3_aa: CASSEWRLTATDTQYF; cdr3_nt: TGTGCCAGCAGTGAATGGAGATTGACAGCAACAGATACGCAGTATTTT; clone_size: NA; cdr3_length: 16; v_call: TRBV6-1; d_call: NA; j_call: TRBJ2-3
cdr3_aa: CASSNTGETQYF; cdr3_nt: TGTGCCAGCAGTAACACAGGAGAGACCCAGTACTTC; clone_size: NA; cdr3_length: 12; v_call: TRBV6-4; d_call: NA; j_call: TRBJ2-5
cdr3_aa: CASSSGQTSTDTQYF; cdr3_nt: TGCGCCAGCAGCTCGGGACAGACTAGCACAGATACGCAGTATTTT; clone_size: NA; cdr3_length: 15; v_call: TRBV5-1; d_call: TRBD1; j_call: TRBJ2-3
cdr3_aa: CASGGLAGTDTQYF; cdr3_nt: TGTGCCAGCGGGGGACTAGCGGGAACAGATACGCAGTATTTT; clone_size: NA; cdr3_length: 14; v_call: TRBV9; d_call: TRBD2; j_call: TRBJ2-3
cdr3_aa: CASSIGGSLIAQYF; cdr3_nt: TGTGCCAGTAGTATAGGAGGGAGCTTAATTGCGCAGTATTTT; clone_size: NA; cdr3_length: 14; v_call: TRBV19; d_call: NA; j_call: TRBJ2-3